This is a list of T cell receptor beta chains from one sample in a study of blood T cell repertoires in COVID-19. This table comes from immunoSEQ multiplex PCR, and its TCRdb copy is limited to in-frame clones, with some not included. The repertoire includes hundreds of thousands of clones, around nine tenths of them detected once, and roughly 2.5% sits in the top ten. Sequencing used PBMCs or T cells enriched from blood (not recorded which). Every receptor here comes from a man between 60 and 75 years old who had recovered from COVID-19. CDR3s include the opening cysteine and the closing phenylalanine or tryptophan. A D gene is named only where the DNA matches it firmly. Clone size appears in some rows only: once, few, many, or a class for an expanded clone.

v_call	clone_size	d_call	j_call	cdr3_aa	cdr3_nt
TRBV7-2	-	TRBD2	TRBJ2-3	CASRGQGGGVYTDTQYF	TGTGCCAGCAGGGGTCAGGGCGGGGGAGTATACACAGATACGCAGTATTTT
TRBV21-1	-	-	TRBJ1-1	CASSRGVGACGTEAFF	TGTGCCAGCAGCCGGGGTGTGGGGGCCTGTGGCACTGAAGCTTTCTTT
TRBV25-1	-	TRBD1	TRBJ1-4	CASSERTGLLMGEKLFF	TGTGCCAGCAGTGAAAGGACAGGACTCCTCATGGGGGAAAAACTGTTTTTT
TRBV11-2	-	TRBD2	TRBJ2-7	CASSLGGGSYEQYF	TGTGCCAGCAGCTTAGGGGGGGGTTCCTACGAGCAGTACTTC
TRBV6-1	-	TRBD1	TRBJ1-3	CASSEAGTAGGNTIYF	TGTGCCAGCAGTGAAGCGGGGACAGCCGGGGGAAACACCATATATTTT
TRBV19	-	-	TRBJ2-5	CASTQGRGETQYF	TGTGCCAGTACACAGGGGCGGGGAGAGACCCAGTACTTC
TRBV5-6	-	TRBD1	TRBJ1-6	CASSPIQGAPNSPLHF	TGTGCCAGCAGTCCCATACAGGGGGCGCCTAATTCACCCCTCCACTTT
TRBV6-1	-	-	TRBJ1-2	CASSDGVDYGYTF	TGTGCCAGCAGTGACGGGGTGGACTATGGCTACACCTTC
TRBV28	-	TRBD2	TRBJ2-7	CASSFFRGGSSYEQYF	TGTGCCAGCAGTTTTTTTCGGGGGGGATCCTCGTACGAGCAGTACTTC
TRBV5-4	once	TRBD1	TRBJ2-5	CASRDRAETQYF	TGTGCCAGCAGGGACAGGGCGGAGACCCAGTACTTC
TRBV11-2	-	-	TRBJ1-2	CASSLGFRGRNYGYTF	TGTGCCAGCAGCTTAGGATTTAGGGGGAGAAACTATGGCTACACCTTC
TRBV2	once	TRBD1	TRBJ1-2	CASSYYTGTGNYGYTF	TGTGCCAGCAGTTATTACACCGGGACAGGCAACTATGGCTACACCTTC